These 20 T cell receptor beta chains were sequenced from one sample in a study of blood T cell repertoires in COVID-19. This table comes from immunoSEQ multiplex PCR, and its TCRdb copy is limited to in-frame clones, with some not included. The data contain a few hundred thousand clones, roughly 90% of them singletons. The sample taken for sequencing was peripheral blood. These TCRs come from a woman in her 30s with COVID-19, enrolled during active disease.

The chain combines TRBV4-1 with TRBJ1-5, with TRBD1 identical over 8 bases. The ends lost 2 bases at V and 5 bases at J; junction bases unmatched: 5. The CDR3 spans 15 residues. Germline V gene data show CDR1 as MGHRA and CDR2 as YSYEKL. The CDR3 sequence: CASSQYAGGDQPQHF. As DNA, the CDR3 is TGCGCCAGCAGCCAATATGCAGGGGGCGATCAGCCCCAGCATTTT.

The gene calls are TRBV5-6 and TRBJ1-6; D is unresolved. This CDR3 spans 15 amino acids. CDR1 and CDR2 (germline): SGHDT, YYEEEE. Trimming shortened V by 0 bases and J by 6 bases, and 10 bases separated the two germline ends. DNA of the CDR3: TGTGCCAGCAGCTTGGCTTCAGGCATTAATTCACCCCTCCACTTT. Translating gives CASSLASGINSPLHF.

The chain employs TRBV3-1 (or the pseudogene TRBV3-2) and TRBJ2-1; D remains ambiguous. Germline loops: CDR1 LGHDT, CDR2 YNNKEL (reference sequence). The length of the CDR3 is 13 residues. Trimming took off 1 base at V and 7 bases at J, with 8 bases between the two ends. The CDR3 region has the DNA TGTGCCAGCAGCCAAGTTGGTGAGAATGAGCAGTTCTTC. This codes for CASSQVGENEQFF.

This clone was seen a handful of times. The rearrangement links TRBV5-1 to TRBJ2-5, with 10 bases lining up with TRBD1. Germline trimming cut 4 bases from V and 3 bases from J; bases unmatched to any gene: 6. This CDR3 region has 15 residues. CDR1 is SGHRS, CDR2 YFSETQ, per germline. The CDR3 is CASSMETGGKETQYF. The CDR3 DNA reads TGCGCCAGCAGCATGGAGACAGGGGGCAAAGAGACCCAGTACTTC.

This chain links TRBV5-4 with TRBJ2-3; D remains ambiguous. CDR3 length: 13 residues. Trimming took off 4 bases at V and 5 bases at J, with 11 bases between the two ends. Germline V gene data show CDR1 as SGHNT and CDR2 as YYREEE (reference sequence). The DNA of the CDR3 is TGTGCCAGCAGCAGACCGGCGGAAGATACGCAGTATTTT. Translating it yields CASSRPAEDTQYF.

This clone occurred once. The CDR3 reads CASSPGTGGSYEQYV. DNA for the CDR3: TGCGCCAGCAGCCCCGGGACAGGGGGTTCCTACGAGCAGTACGTC. The rearrangement uses TRBV4-1 and TRBJ2-7; TRBD1 matches at 11 bases. Germline V gene sequence: CDR1 MGHRA, CDR2 YSYEKL. CDR3 length equals 15 residues. J was trimmed by 1 base and V by 4 bases; bases with no gene match: 3.

V usage is TRBV5-4 and J usage is TRBJ2-7; TRBD2 aligns across 9 bases. Germline loops: CDR1 SGHNT, CDR2 YYREEE (reference sequence). CDR3 length equals 15 residues. The V gene end was trimmed by 4 bases and the J gene end by 2 bases; junction bases not matched to a gene: 7. The CDR3 region is CASSLGTSLPYEQYF. The CDR3, as DNA: TGTGCCAGCAGCCTCGGGACTAGCCTTCCCTACGAGCAGTACTTC.

In nucleotides, the CDR3 is TGTGCCAGCAGCTTAGACCCAGGGGGCGAGCAGTACTTC. Protein sequence: CASSLDPGGEQYF. This sequence joins TRBV7-3 and TRBJ2-7, with 7 positions matching TRBD1. Trimming cost V 2 bases and J 6 bases; bases outside gene matches: 4. Germline V gene data show CDR1 as SGHTA and CDR2 as FQGTGA. This CDR3 has 13 amino acids. Together with reference TRBV7-3 and TRBJ2-7, the CDR3 gives the full variable domain: GAGVSQTPSNKVTEKGKYVELRCDPISGHTALYWYRQSLGQGPEFLIYFQGTGAADDSGLPNDRFFAVRPEGSVSTLKIQRTERGDSAVYLCASSLDPGGEQYFGPGTRLTVT.

As for this clone: Additional DNA sequences in this sample encode the identical CDR3. The rearrangement uses TRBV29-1 and TRBJ1-2; 8 nucleotides line up with TRBD1. The CDR3 extends over 13 amino acids. Germline V gives CDR1 SQVTM, CDR2 ANQGSEA. The trim removed 3 bases at V and 5 bases at J, leaving 5 bases unmatched. In nucleotides, the CDR3 is TGCAGCGTTGAGGGGCAGGGGGCTTATGGCTACACCTTC. This encodes CSVEGQGAYGYTF. The whole variable domain, filled in from reference TRBV29-1 and TRBJ1-2, reads SAVISQKPSRDICQRGTSLTIQCQVDSQVTMMFWYRQQPGQSLTLIATANQGSEATYESGFVIDKFPISRPNLTFSTLTVSNMSPEDSSIYLCSVEGQGAYGYTFGSGTRLTVV.

V is TRBV5-4 and J is TRBJ2-7, with D possibly TRBD2 on 6 matching bases. The V end was cut by 0 bases, the J end by 2 bases, with 9 bases between. This CDR3 contains 14 residues. Germline CDR1 reads SGHNT; CDR2 reads YYREEE (reference sequence). CDR3 nucleotide sequence: TGTGCCAGCAGCTTGGCTGGGGAGGCCTACGAGCAGTACTTC. Protein: CASSLAGEAYEQYF.

V is TRBV6-1 and J is TRBJ2-7; 9 bases are a match to TRBD1. Germline V gene data show CDR1 as MNHNS and CDR2 as SASEGT. CDR3 length equals 14 residues. The ends lost 3 bases at V and 6 bases at J; junction bases unmatched: 6. CDR3 protein: CASSEPGQGPEQYV. CDR3 bases: TGTGCCAGCAGTGAGCCGGGACAGGGTCCCGAGCAGTACGTC.

V is TRBV4-2 and J is TRBJ2-2; the match to TRBD2 covers 9 bases. The germline V gene encodes CDR1 LGHNA and CDR2 YNFKEQ. Germline trimming cut 1 base from V and 1 base from J; bases unmatched to any gene: 1. This CDR3 contains 16 residues. The CDR3 DNA sequence: TGTGCCAGCAGCCAAGCTAGCGGGGAGAACACCGGGGAGCTGTTTTTT. This translates into CASSQASGENTGELFF.

The V gene is TRBV5-6, the J gene TRBJ1-2, with D maybe TRBD1 (6 bases). The germline gives CDR1 SGHDT, CDR2 YYEEEE. V was cut by 1 base and J by 5 bases, with 15 bases left in between. The CDR3 covers 15 residues. The DNA of the CDR3 is TGTGCCAGCAGCTTGTTCGTCACCCAGGGGTATGGCTACACCTTC. It is translated as CASSLFVTQGYGYTF.

CDR3 protein: CASSPPEGGYGYTF. The DNA for the CDR3 is TGTGCCAGCTCACCGCCCGAGGGAGGTTATGGCTACACCTTC. The chain combines TRBV18 with TRBJ1-2; D is uncertain. Germline CDR1 is KGHSH and CDR2 is LQKENI. V lost 3 bases, J lost 5 bases, and 13 bases lay in between. The CDR3 consists of 14 residues. Full variable domain (rest looked up from reference TRBV18 and TRBJ1-2): NAGVMQNPRHLVRRRGQEARLRCSPMKGHSHVYWYRQLPEEGLKFMVYLQKENIIDESGMPKERFSAEFPKEGPSILRIQQVVRGDSAAYFCASSPPEGGYGYTFGSGTRLTVV.

This chain connects TRBV11-2 to TRBJ2-7; 9 bases match TRBD1. V was clipped by 3 bases and J by 1 base; unmatched bases: 1. Germline CDR1 SGHAT, CDR2 FQNNGV. This CDR3 region has 14 residues. CDR3 DNA sequence: TGTGCCAGCAGCTTCGGGACAGGGTCCTACGAGCAGTACTTC. It is translated as CASSFGTGSYEQYF.

This clone was detected only once. The J gene is TRBJ2-3, the V gene TRBV7-2, with D maybe TRBD1 (6 bases). The ends were cut back, 2 bases at V and 6 bases at J, with 6 bases in the middle. Looked up from germline, CDR1 is SGHTA and CDR2 is FQGNSA. The CDR3 is 12 residues long. The chain's CDR3 is CASSLTGDTQYF. DNA of the CDR3: TGTGCCAGCAGCTTAACAGGGGATACGCAGTATTTT. Complete variable domain (other parts from reference TRBV7-2 and TRBJ2-3): GAGVSQSPSNKVTEKGKDVELRCDPISGHTALYWYRQSLGQGLEFLIYFQGNSAPDKSGLPSDRFSAERTGGSVSTLTIQRTQQEDSAVYLCASSLTGDTQYFGPGTRLTVL.

The genes are TRBV18 and TRBJ1-4; 7 bases line up with TRBD1. The CDR3 spans 15 residues. The germline V gene encodes CDR1 KGHSH and CDR2 LQKENI. V trimming: 3 bases; J trimming: 4 bases; junction bases outside the gene matches: 5. The CDR3: CASSPGTDINEKLFF. DNA of the CDR3: TGTGCCAGCTCACCCGGGACAGATATTAATGAAAAACTGTTTTTT. The variable domain in full, with the rest retrieved from reference TRBV18 and TRBJ1-4, is NAGVMQNPRHLVRRRGQEARLRCSPMKGHSHVYWYRQLPEEGLKFMVYLQKENIIDESGMPKERFSAEFPKEGPSILRIQQVVRGDSAAYFCASSPGTDINEKLFFGSGTQLSVL.

This chain connects TRBV10-3 to TRBJ1-4, with TRBD1 matching over 8 bases. Germline V lookup: CDR1 ENHRY, CDR2 SYGVKD. The V segment lost 11 bases and the J segment 8 bases; nucleotides outside the gene matches: 10. The CDR3 runs to 13 residues. CDR3 sequence: CAAQGGSGEKLFF. For the CDR3, the DNA is TGTGCCGCACAGGGGGGTTCCGGCGAAAAACTGTTTTTT.

CDR3 bases: TGTGCCAGCAGCTCGCGCCGGGCGGGAGAGCAAGAGACCCAGTACTTC. This encodes CASSSRRAGEQETQYF. The rearrangement joins TRBV5-4 to TRBJ2-5; 7 bases agree with TRBD2. V lost 3 bases to trimming and J lost 2 bases; unmatched junction nucleotides: 10. CDR1 SGHNT and CDR2 YYREEE come from the germline V gene (reference sequence). This CDR3 is 16 amino acids long.

This chain links TRBV5-1 with TRBJ1-6, with TRBD1 as a possible D gene (6 bases). V shed 4 bases and J shed 5 bases, with 13 bases lying between them. Germline V gives CDR1 SGHRS, CDR2 YFSETQ. This CDR3 is 15 amino acids long. CDR3 sequence: CASSRDTNNNSPLHF. Here the CDR3 DNA reads TGCGCCAGCAGCCGGGACACCAACAATAATTCACCCCTCCACTTT. Combining the CDR3 with reference TRBV5-1 and TRBJ1-6 gives the whole variable domain KAGVTQTPRYLIKTRGQQVTLSCSPISGHRSVSWYQQTPGQGLQFLFEYFSETQRNKGNFPGRFSGRQFSNSRSEMNVSTLELGDSALYLCASSRDTNNNSPLHFGNGTRLTVT.